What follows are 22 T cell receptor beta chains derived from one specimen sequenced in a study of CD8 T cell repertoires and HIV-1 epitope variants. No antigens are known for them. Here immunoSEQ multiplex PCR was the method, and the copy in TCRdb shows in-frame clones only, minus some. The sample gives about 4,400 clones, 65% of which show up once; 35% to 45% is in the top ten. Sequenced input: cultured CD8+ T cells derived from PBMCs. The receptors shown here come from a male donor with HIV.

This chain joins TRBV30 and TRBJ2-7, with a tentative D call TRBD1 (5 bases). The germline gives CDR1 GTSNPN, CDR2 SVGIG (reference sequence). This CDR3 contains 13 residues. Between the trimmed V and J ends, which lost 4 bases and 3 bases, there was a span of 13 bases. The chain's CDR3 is CAWNRAGIYEQYF. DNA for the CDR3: TGTGCCTGGAATCGGGCAGGGATCTACGAGCAGTACTTC.

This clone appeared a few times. The CDR3 region has the DNA TGCGCCAGCAGCTTGAACGCAGGGGACAATCAGCCCCAGCATTTT. Translating it yields CASSLNAGDNQPQHF. The genes are TRBV5-1 and TRBJ1-5; D perhaps matches TRBD1 (6 bases). There are 15 residues in the CDR3. Trimming took 1 base from V and 3 from J, leaving 11 bases between them. CDR1 is SGHRS, CDR2 YFSETQ, per germline.

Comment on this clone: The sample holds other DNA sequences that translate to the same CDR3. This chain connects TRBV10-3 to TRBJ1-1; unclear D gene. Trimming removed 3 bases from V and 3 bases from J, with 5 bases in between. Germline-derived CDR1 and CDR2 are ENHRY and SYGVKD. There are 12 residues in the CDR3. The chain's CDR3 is CAISEGDTEAFF. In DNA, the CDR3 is TGTGCCATCAGTGAAGGCGACACTGAAGCTTTCTTT.

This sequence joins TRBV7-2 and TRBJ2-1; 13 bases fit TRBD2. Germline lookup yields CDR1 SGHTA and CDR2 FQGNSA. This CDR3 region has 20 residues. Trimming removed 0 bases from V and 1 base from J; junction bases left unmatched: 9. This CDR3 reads CASSLAFPPTSGGSYNEQFF. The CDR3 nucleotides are TGTGCCAGCAGCTTAGCATTTCCTCCGACTAGCGGGGGGTCCTACAATGAGCAGTTCTTC.

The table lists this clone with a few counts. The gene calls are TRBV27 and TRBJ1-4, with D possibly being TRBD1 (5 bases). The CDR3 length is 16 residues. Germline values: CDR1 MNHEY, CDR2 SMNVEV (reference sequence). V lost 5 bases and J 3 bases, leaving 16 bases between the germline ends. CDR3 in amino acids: CASSPLAAGSNEKLFF. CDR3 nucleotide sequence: TGTGCCAGCAGTCCCCTAGCGGCAGGGTCTAATGAAAAACTGTTTTTT.

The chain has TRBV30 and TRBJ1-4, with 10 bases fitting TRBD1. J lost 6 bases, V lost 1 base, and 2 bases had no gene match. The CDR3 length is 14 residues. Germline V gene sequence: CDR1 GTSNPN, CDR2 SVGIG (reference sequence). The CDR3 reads CAWSEGQGYEKLFF. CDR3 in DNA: TGTGCCTGGAGTGAGGGACAGGGGTATGAAAAACTGTTTTTT.

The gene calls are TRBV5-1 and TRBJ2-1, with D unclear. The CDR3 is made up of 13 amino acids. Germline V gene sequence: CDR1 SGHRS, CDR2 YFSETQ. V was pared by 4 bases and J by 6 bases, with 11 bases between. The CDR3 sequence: CASSHQTVNEQFF. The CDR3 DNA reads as TGCGCCAGCAGCCACCAGACGGTCAATGAGCAGTTCTTC.

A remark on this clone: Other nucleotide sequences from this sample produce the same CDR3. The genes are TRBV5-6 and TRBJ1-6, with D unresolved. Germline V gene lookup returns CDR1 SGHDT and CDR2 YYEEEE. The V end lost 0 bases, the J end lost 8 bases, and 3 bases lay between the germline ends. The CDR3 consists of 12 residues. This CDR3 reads CASSLDDSPLHF. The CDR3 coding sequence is TGTGCCAGCAGCTTGGACGATTCACCCCTCCACTTT.

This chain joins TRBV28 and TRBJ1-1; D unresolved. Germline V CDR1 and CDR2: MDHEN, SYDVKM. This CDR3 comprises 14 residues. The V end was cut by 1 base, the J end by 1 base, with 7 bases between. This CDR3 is CASSLSEGNTEAFF. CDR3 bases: TGTGCCAGCAGTTTATCAGAGGGGAACACTGAAGCTTTCTTT.

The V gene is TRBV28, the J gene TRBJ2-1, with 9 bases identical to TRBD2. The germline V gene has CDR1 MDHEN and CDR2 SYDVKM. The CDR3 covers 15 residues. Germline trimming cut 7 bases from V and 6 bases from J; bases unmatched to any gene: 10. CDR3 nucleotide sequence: TGTGCCAGCACCACCGGGACTAGCATGGGCAATGAGCAGTTCTTC. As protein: CASTTGTSMGNEQFF.

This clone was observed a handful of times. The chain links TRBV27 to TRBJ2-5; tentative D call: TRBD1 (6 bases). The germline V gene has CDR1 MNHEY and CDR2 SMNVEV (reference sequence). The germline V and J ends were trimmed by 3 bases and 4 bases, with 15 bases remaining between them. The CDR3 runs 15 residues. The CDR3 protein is CASSLSTGMGETQYF. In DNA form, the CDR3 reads TGTGCCAGCAGTTTGTCTACAGGGATGGGAGAGACCCAGTACTTC.

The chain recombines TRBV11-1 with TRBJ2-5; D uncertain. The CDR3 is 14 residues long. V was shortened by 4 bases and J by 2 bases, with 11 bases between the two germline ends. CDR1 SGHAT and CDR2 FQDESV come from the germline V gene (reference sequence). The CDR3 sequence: CASSWTVEQETQYF. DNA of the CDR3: TGTGCCAGCAGCTGGACGGTGGAGCAAGAGACCCAGTACTTC. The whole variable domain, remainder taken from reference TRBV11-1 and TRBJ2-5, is EAEVAQSPRYKITEKSQAVAFWCDPISGHATLYWYRQILGQGPELLVQFQDESVVDDSQLPKDRFSAERLKGVDSTLKIQPAELGDSAMYLCASSWTVEQETQYFGPGTRLLVL.

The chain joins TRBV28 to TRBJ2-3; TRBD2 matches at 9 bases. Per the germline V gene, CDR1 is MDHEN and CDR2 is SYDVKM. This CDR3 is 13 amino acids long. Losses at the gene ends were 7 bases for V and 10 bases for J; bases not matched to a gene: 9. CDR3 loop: CASNEMAGGSQYF. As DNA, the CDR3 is TGTGCCAGCAACGAAATGGCGGGGGGGTCGCAGTATTTT. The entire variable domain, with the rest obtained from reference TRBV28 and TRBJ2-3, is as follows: DVKVTQSSRYLVKRTGEKVFLECVQDMDHENMFWYRQDPGLGLRLIYFSYDVKMKEKGDIPEGYSVSREKKERFSLILESASTNQTSMYLCASNEMAGGSQYFGPGTRLTVL.

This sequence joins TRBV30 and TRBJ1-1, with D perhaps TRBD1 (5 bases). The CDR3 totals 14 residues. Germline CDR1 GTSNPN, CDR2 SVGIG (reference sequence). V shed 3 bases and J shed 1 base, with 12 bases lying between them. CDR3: CAWSGGAGNTEAFF. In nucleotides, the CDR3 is TGTGCCTGGAGCGGGGGAGCGGGGAACACTGAAGCTTTCTTT.

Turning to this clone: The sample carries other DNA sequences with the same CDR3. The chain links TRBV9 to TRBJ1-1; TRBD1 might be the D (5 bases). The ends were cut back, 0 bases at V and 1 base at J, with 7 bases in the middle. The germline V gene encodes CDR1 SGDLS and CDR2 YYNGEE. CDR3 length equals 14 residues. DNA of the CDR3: TGTGCCAGCAGCGTAGCTGGGGGGAACACTGAAGCTTTCTTT. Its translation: CASSVAGGNTEAFF. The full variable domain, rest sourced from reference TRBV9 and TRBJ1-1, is DSGVTQTPKHLITATGQRVTLRCSPRSGDLSVYWYQQSLDQGLQFLIQYYNGEERAKGNILERFSAQQFPDLHSELNLSSLELGDSALYFCASSVAGGNTEAFFGQGTRLTVV.

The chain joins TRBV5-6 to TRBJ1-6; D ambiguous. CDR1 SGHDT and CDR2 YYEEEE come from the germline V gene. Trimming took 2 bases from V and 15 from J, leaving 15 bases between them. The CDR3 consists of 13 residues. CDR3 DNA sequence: TGTGCCAGCAGCTTAGGGCCAGCGAGCATCCTCCACTTT. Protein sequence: CASSLGPASILHF.

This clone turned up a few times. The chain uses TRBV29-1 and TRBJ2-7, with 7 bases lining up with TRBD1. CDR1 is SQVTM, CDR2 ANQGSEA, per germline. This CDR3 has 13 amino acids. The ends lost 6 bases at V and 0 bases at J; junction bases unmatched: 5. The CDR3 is CSVKQGISYEQYF. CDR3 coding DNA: TGCAGCGTCAAACAGGGGATCTCCTACGAGCAGTACTTC.

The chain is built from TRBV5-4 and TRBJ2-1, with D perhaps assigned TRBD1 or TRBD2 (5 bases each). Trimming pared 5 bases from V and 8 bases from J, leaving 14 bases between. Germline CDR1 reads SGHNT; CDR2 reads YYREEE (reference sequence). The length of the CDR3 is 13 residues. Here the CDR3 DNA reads TGTGCCAGCAGTTTCCTCAGAGGGGATGAGCAGTTCTTC. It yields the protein CASSFLRGDEQFF.

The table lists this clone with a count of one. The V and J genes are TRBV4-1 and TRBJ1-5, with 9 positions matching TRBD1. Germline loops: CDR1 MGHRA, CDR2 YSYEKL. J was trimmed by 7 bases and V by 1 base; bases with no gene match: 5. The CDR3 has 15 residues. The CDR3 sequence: CASSQARTGDQPQHF. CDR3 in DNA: TGCGCCAGCAGCCAAGCAAGGACAGGGGACCAGCCCCAGCATTTT.

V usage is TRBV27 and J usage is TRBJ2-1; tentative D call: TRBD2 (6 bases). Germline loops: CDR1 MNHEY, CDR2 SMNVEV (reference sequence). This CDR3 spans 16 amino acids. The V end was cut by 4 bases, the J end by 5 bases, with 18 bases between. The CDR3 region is CASSSLVGGPHNEQFF. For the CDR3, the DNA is TGTGCCAGCAGTTCATTGGTAGGAGGGCCGCACAATGAGCAGTTCTTC.

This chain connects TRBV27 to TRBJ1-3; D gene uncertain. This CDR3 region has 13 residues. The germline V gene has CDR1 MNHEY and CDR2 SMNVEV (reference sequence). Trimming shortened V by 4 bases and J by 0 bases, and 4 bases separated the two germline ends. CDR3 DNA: TGTGCCAGCAGTTCCAACTCTGGAAACACCATATATTTT. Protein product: CASSSNSGNTIYF.

The CDR3 here is CASSLGDRGTKNIQYF. DNA for the CDR3: TGTGCCAGCAGCTTGGGGGACAGGGGGACCAAAAACATTCAGTACTTC. This chain connects TRBV5-4 to TRBJ2-4; 11 bases fit TRBD1. Germline assignment: CDR1 SGHNT and CDR2 YYREEE (reference sequence). Unmatched junction bases numbered 1, after V lost 0 bases and J lost 2 bases. This CDR3 is built from 16 residues.